These 7 T cell receptor beta chains originate from one sample sequenced in a study of blood T cell repertoires in COVID-19. The protocol was immunoSEQ multiplex PCR, while the TCRdb copy is restricted to in-frame clones and leaves out a portion. The top ten clones hold 3.5% to 4% of a sample with more than 200,000 clones, roughly 91% of them seen once. Material: PBMCs or T cells enriched from blood (not recorded which). These receptors were obtained from a woman aged 25-40 years with acute COVID-19.

The chain employs TRBV28 and TRBJ2-7, with TRBD2 as a possible D gene (5 bases). CDR1 is MDHEN and CDR2 is SYDVKM in the germline V gene. The V end was cut by 4 bases, the J end by 6 bases, with 19 bases between. The CDR3 is made up of 15 amino acids. CDR3 nucleotides: TGTGCCAGCAGTTGGATGGACTCCTTTTTTGGCGAGCAGTACTTC. It encodes CASSWMDSFFGEQYF. Full variable domain (rest looked up from reference TRBV28 and TRBJ2-7): DVKVTQSSRYLVKRTGEKVFLECVQDMDHENMFWYRQDPGLGLRLIYFSYDVKMKEKGDIPEGYSVSREKKERFSLILESASTNQTSMYLCASSWMDSFFGEQYFGPGTRLTVT.

The J gene is TRBJ1-3, the V gene TRBV9; D is possibly TRBD1 (6 bases). This CDR3 region has 16 residues. V shed 0 bases and J shed 4 bases, with 14 bases lying between them. The germline gives CDR1 SGDLS, CDR2 YYNGEE. The CDR3 is CASSVGGRGVGNTIYF. The CDR3, as DNA: TGTGCCAGCAGCGTAGGGGGCAGGGGAGTCGGAAACACCATATATTTT.

This clone was seen once. This chain links TRBV6-5 with TRBJ2-7, with D tentatively TRBD1 (5 bases). Per germline, CDR1 MNHEY and CDR2 SVGAGI. V was trimmed by 2 bases and J by 3 bases, leaving 11 bases between them. The CDR3 is 14 amino acids. The chain's CDR3 is CASSYGRVVYEQYF. The CDR3 DNA reads TGTGCCAGCAGTTACGGCAGGGTGGTCTACGAGCAGTACTTC.

This clone was found once. The junction departs from germline at one end; a sequencing error may be responsible. This rearrangement joins TRBV5-5 to TRBJ2-4; D is possibly TRBD1 (7 bases). Germline CDR1 is SGHKS and CDR2 is YYEKEE (reference sequence). The CDR3 consists of 14 residues. CDR3 in amino acids: CASSGGTANNIQYF. The DNA for the CDR3 is TGTGCCAGCAGCGGGGGGACAGCCAATAACATTCAGTACTTC.

V usage is TRBV4-1 and J usage is TRBJ1-4; D remains unclear. The ends were cut back, 3 bases at V and 0 bases at J, with 8 bases in the middle. Germline assignment: CDR1 MGHRA and CDR2 YSYEKL. CDR3 size: 15 residues. CDR3 DNA: TGCGCCAGCAGCCAGTCGAGTACAACTAATGAAAAACTGTTTTTT. It yields the protein CASSQSSTTNEKLFF.

The chain uses TRBV5-4 and TRBJ2-3, with 13 bases that match TRBD2. Losses at the gene ends were 4 bases for V and 0 bases for J; bases not matched to a gene: 8. The CDR3 has 18 residues. CDR1 SGHNT and CDR2 YYREEE come from the germline V gene (reference sequence). CDR3 coding DNA: TGTGCCAGCAGCAGCCGACTAGCGGGGGGACCTAGCACAGATACGCAGTATTTT. It yields the protein CASSSRLAGGPSTDTQYF.

The DNA for the CDR3 is TGTGCCAGCAGCCATAATTTCGAGCAGTACTTC. This encodes CASSHNFEQYF. This chain connects TRBV3-1 (or the pseudogene TRBV3-2) to TRBJ2-7; D is ambiguous. Looked up from germline, CDR1 is LGHDT and CDR2 is YNNKEL (reference sequence). The CDR3 sequence is 11 residues long. Between the trimmed V and J ends, which lost 3 bases and 6 bases, there was a span of 6 bases.